This T cell receptor beta chain was recorded in a study of T cell repertoires in cytomegalovirus infection. Looking at the study overall: It can be stated that public TCR beta signatures indicated CMV infection as well as a matching HLA type. Study observations and caveats: CMV carriers with the relevant HLA were identified by cumulative public TCR beta family frequency. HLA-C-restricted, CMV-specific TCR beta clonotypes were dominant ex vivo.

TCRdb fed the reads into MiXCR, producing one record per CDR3 protein. The profile shows approximately 500,000 distinct CDR3 sequences, approximately 26% of them singletons. Remarks on this clonotype: Its antigen is still unknown.

The CDR3 covers 15 residues. After removal of 2 bases from V and 15 bases from J, the junction contained 16 bases not matched to a gene. CDR1 and CDR2 (germline): MNHGY, SAAAGT. The chain uses TRBV6-8 and TRBJ2-1; TRBD1 agrees at 7 bases. Sequencing input: PBMCs. This receptor was identified in a human donor in good health (CMV status not recorded). Some clones in this sample may be carry-over from other donors' samples. CDR3 sequence reads: CASSYVGRQGTFMFF. In nucleotides, the CDR3 is TGTGCCAGCAGTTACGTTGGGAGACAGGGTACCTTCATGTTCTTC.